The rows below give T cell receptor beta chains drawn from one sample of a study of CD8+CD57+ T cells in acquired aplastic anemia. TCRdb analysed the reads with MiXCR anew, one entry per CDR3 protein. Among some 200,000 distinct CDR3 sequences listed, 65% were seen once. Specimen: sorted CD4+, CD8+, or CD8+CD57+ T cells (not recorded which) from PBMCs. The receptors come from a human donor with aplastic anemia. Both conserved end residues are part of each CDR3. The order of the fields is J gene, V gene, clone size, D gene, CDR3 protein, CDR3 DNA. A D gene is named only where the DNA matches it firmly. Rows give clone size only sometimes, using once, few, many, or a class for an expanded clone.

TRBJ2-7 | TRBV5-1 | . | . | CASSLSISYEQYF | TGCGCCAGCAGCTTGAGCATTTCCTACGAGCAGTACTTC
TRBJ2-7 | TRBV7-3 | . | TRBD1 | CASSYSMDRALSYEQYF | TGTGCCAGCAGCTATTCAATGGACAGGGCTTTATCCTACGAGCAGTACTTC
TRBJ2-7 | TRBV2 | . | TRBD1 | CASADRGHEQYF | TGTGCCAGCGCTGACAGGGGGCACGAGCAGTACTTC
TRBJ2-2 | TRBV25-1 | . | . | CASSESPGGGELFF | TGTGCCAGCAGTGAATCACCAGGCGGCGGGGAGCTGTTTTTT
TRBJ2-7 | TRBV15 | . | TRBD1 | CATSTTGTGDLEQYF | TGTGCCACCAGCACTACCGGGACAGGGGACCTCGAGCAGTACTTC
TRBJ2-7 | TRBV10-3 | . | TRBD2 | CASSAAGGPGEQYF | TGTGCCAGCAGTGCAGCGGGGGGGCCGGGCGAGCAGTACTTC
TRBJ2-6 | TRBV11-2 | . | . | CASSIGTPDLPQSGANVLTF | TGTGCCAGCAGCATAGGGACTCCCGACCTCCCCCAGTCTGGGGCCAACGTCCTGACTTTC
TRBJ1-1 | TRBV15 | . | . | CATSSPPSSTEAFF | TGTGCCACCAGCAGCCCCCCCAGCTCCACTGAAGCTTTCTTT
TRBJ2-7 | TRBV7-8 | few | . | CASSLQGRAYEQYF | TGTGCCAGCAGCTTGCAAGGGCGCGCCTACGAGCAGTACTTC
TRBJ1-3 | TRBV19 | . | TRBD1 | CASMTGTGNTIYF | TGTGCCAGTATGACAGGGACTGGAAACACCATATATTTT
TRBJ2-3 | TRBV24-1 | . | . | CATSDKGRWGSGQYF | TGTGCCACCAGTGATAAGGGCAGGTGGGGATCGGGGCAGTATTTT
TRBJ2-1 | TRBV18 | . | TRBD1 | CASSRDSQAHNEQFF | TGTGCCAGCTCACGGGACAGCCAAGCCCACAATGAGCAGTTCTTC
TRBJ1-4 | TRBV25-1 | . | TRBD1 | CASSGTGGTEKLFF | TGTGCCAGCAGTGGGACAGGGGGCACCGAAAAACTGTTTTTT
TRBJ2-1 | TRBV9 | . | . | CASSVGEIEQFF | TGTGCCAGCAGCGTAGGTGAGATTGAGCAGTTCTTC
TRBJ2-5 | TRBV4-1 | . | . | CASSVRGAQEETQYF | TGCGCCAGCAGCGTGAGGGGGGCGCAGGAAGAGACCCAGTACTTC
TRBJ2-7 | TRBV9 | . | TRBD1 | CASSGWTGLAYEQYF | TGTGCCAGCAGCGGATGGACAGGGCTAGCCTACGAGCAGTACTTC
TRBJ2-7 | TRBV7-2 | few | TRBD2 | CASSPGLAGIEQYF | TGTGCCAGCAGCCCAGGACTAGCGGGAATCGAGCAGTACTTC
TRBJ2-3 | TRBV7-3 | . | . | CASSLTRGSTDTQYF | TGTGCCAGCAGCTTAACCCGGGGTAGCACAGATACGCAGTATTTT
TRBJ2-1 | TRBV20-1 | few | . | CSALRLVGNEQFF | TGCAGTGCTCTCCGACTAGTGGGCAATGAGCAGTTCTTC
TRBJ2-5 | TRBV6-5 | many | . | CASSLVWGQETQYF | TGTGCCAGCAGCTTGGTTTGGGGACAAGAGACCCAGTACTTC
TRBJ1-2 | TRBV19 | . | . | CASSIDQGRYGYTF | TGTGCCAGTAGTATAGATCAAGGAAGATATGGCTACACCTTC
TRBJ2-3 | TRBV2 | . | . | CASRGRVSTDTQYF | TGTGCCAGTAGGGGACGGGTTAGCACAGATACGCAGTATTTT